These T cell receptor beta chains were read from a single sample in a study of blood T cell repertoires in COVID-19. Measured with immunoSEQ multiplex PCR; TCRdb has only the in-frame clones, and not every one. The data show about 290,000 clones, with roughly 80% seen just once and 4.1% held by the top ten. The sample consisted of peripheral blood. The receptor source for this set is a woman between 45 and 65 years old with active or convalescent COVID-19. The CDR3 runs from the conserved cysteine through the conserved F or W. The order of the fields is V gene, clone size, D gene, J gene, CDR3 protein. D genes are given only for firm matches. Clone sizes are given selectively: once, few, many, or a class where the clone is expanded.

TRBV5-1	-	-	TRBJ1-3	CASSAREASRNTIYF
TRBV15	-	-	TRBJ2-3	CATSRDRAATASTDTQYF
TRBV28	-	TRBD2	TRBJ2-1	CASSLDGGSTYNEQFF
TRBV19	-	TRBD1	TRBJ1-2	CASSTTGVDGYTF
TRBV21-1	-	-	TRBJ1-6	CASSKVESVNSPLHF
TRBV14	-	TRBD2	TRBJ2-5	CASSVGLAGETQYF
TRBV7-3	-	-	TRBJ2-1	CASSLAPSEAEQFF
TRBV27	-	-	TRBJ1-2	CASSLLPPVGGVNYGYTF
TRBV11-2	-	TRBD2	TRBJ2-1	CASRRGRVLAGVRNEQFF
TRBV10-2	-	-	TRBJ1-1	CASRTTGGGGGVTEAFF
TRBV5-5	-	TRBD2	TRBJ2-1	CASYTVGGDEQFF
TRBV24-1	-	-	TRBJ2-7	CATSPQTHEQYF
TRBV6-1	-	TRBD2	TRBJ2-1	CASSDFPSGSAKDEQFF
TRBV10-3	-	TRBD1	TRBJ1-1	CAIRTGAEAFF
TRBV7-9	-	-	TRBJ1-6	CASSTIWEGDYNSPLHF
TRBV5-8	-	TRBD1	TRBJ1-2	CASSSFPGQDYGYTF
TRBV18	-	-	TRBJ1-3	CASSPLGQDSGNTIYF
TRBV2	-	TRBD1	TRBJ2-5	CASMFDRGRQETQYF
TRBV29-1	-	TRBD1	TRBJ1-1	CSVETDRGHTEAFF
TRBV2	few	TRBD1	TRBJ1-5	CASSPGTDYQPQHF
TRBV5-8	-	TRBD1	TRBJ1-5	CASSLGTGGFVVGNQPQHF
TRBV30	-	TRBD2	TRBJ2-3	CAWSAGTSGRVLRYTQYF
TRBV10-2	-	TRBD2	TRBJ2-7	CAAQRGSARLAGGRIYEQYF
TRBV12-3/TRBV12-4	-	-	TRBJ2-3	CASSPTDTQYF
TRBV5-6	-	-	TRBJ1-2	CASSFLTGSDGYTF
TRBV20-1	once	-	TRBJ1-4	CSASNSNEKLFF
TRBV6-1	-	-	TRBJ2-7	CASSERRRGEQYF
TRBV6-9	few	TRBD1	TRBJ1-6	CASSPRQGYSPLHF
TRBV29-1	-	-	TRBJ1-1	CSGLRNTEAFF
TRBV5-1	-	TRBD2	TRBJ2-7	CASSKGLAGGIVYEQYF
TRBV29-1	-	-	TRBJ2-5	CSARSETQYF
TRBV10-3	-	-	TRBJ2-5	CATGSGEETQYF
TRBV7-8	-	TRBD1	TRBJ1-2	CASSFGQASYGYTF
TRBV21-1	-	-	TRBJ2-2	CASSEASGRKSGELFF
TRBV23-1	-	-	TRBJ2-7	CAYPQTAGTYEQYF
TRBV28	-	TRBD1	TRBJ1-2	CASTNRGRLRNGYTF
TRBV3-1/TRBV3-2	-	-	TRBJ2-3	CASSHSAADTQYF